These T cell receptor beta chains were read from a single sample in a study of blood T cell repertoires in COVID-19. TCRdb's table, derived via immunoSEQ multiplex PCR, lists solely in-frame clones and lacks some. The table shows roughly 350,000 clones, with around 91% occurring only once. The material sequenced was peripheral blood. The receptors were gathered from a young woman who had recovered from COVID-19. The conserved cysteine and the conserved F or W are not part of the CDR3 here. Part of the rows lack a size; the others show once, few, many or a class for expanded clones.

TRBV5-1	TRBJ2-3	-	ASSLSTQGGTDTQY
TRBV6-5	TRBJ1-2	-	ASRADYGYT
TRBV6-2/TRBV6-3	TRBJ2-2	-	ASSYSFGNTGELF
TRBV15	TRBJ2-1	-	ATSFQAGEGEQF
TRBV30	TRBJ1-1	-	AWAKPGQLNTEAF
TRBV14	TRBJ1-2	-	ASSQGTVAYYGYT
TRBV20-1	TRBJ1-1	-	SARDLTEAF
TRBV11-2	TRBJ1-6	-	ASSLMSGGSPLH
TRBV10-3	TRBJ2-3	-	AINELAGVGAQY
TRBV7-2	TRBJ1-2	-	ASTPRGYGYT
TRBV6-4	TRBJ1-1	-	ASSRDRVAMNTEAF
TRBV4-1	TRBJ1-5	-	ASSRLGAAEPPQH
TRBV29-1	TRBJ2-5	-	SVLKGADSKETQY
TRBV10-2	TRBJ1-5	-	ASSDERAPWQPQH
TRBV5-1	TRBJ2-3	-	ASSVQGADTGDTQY
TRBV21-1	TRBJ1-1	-	ASSLRTEAF
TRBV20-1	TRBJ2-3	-	SARARHRQT
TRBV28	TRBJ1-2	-	ASGPNRESRNT
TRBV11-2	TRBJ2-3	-	ASSRGVSTDTQY
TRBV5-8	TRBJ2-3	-	ASSLGTSGSDTQY
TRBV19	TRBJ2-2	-	ASSPINDRAPPNTGELF
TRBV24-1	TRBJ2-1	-	ATSDRPGTGGYNEQF
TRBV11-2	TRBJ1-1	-	ASSRMRDTEAF
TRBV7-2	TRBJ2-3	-	ASSLATILPDTQY
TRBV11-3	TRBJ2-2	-	ASRPIAGNTGELF
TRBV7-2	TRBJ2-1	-	ASSWGGSNEQF
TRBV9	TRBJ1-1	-	ASSAEQKGGEAF
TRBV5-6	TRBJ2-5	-	ASSLQGSAQETQY
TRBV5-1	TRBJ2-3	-	ASSLTGGPDTDTQY
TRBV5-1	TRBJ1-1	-	ASSGTGQGAGEAF
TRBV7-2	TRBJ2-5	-	ASSLEERYGTQY
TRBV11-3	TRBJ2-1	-	ASSLETSKQF
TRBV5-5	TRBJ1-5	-	ASSSRGNQPQH
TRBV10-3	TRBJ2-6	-	ATSVGAGGANVLT
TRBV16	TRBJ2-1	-	ASSRSSGSYNEQF
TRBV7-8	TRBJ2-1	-	ASTGLAGVREQF
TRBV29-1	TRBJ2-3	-	SVEGGGNTDTQY
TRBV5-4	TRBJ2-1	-	ASSLGQGPRLYNEQF
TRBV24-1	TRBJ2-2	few	ATSEMRQGVSGELF